This TCR beta chain was retrieved from a study of CD8+CD57+ T cells in acquired aplastic anemia. According to the study, genomic DNA was the template for TCR beta VDJ and CDR3 profiling. Via MiXCR, TCRdb re-called the reads, giving one row per CDR3 protein. There are 250,000 to 300,000 distinct CDR3 sequences in the sample; roughly half occur only once, and 7% to 9% lies in the top ten. Trimming pared 3 bases from V and 4 bases from J, leaving 15 bases between. Per germline, CDR1 SEHNR and CDR2 FQNEAQ (reference sequence). There are 15 residues in the CDR3. Sequences were obtained from sorted CD4+, CD8+, or CD8+CD57+ T cells (not recorded which) from PBMCs. The clonotype originates from a human donor with severe aplastic anemia or a healthy control (not recorded which). The rearrangement joins TRBV7-9 to TRBJ1-2; the D gene is possibly TRBD1 (6 bases). The CDR3 DNA reads as TGTGCCAGCAGCTTGCCAACAGGGCTGACCTATGGCTACACCTTC. Its translation: CASSLPTGLTYGYTF.